Described below is a single T cell receptor (beta chain) sequence and its context. Its target is not known. Viral peptide pools were used in the ViraFEST assay to expand antigen-specific CD4+ T cells, and sequencing came afterward. Researchers isolated CD4+ T cells once around 11 days of culture had elapsed. Subjects were given two BNT162b2 or mRNA-1273 vaccine doses. All vaccine recipients tested negative for nucleocapsid antibodies and had never contracted SARS-CoV-2 infection. The sample is drawn from a study of vaccination effects on CD4 cells after COVID-19. Turning to the study itself: Post-vaccine specimens arrived a median 72 days past the second dose.

The V gene's germline CDR1 is SNHLY and CDR2 FYNNEI. The CDR3 extends over 14 amino acids. Losses at the gene ends were 10 bases for V and 0 bases for J; bases not matched to a gene: 6. The table came from immunoSEQ multiplex PCR; TCRdb's copy has only in-frame clones and leaves some out. This table has about 61,000 clones, more than 70% appearing once. This TCR derives from a human donor who received a COVID-19 vaccine. The chain joins TRBV2 to TRBJ1-5, with 7 bases identical to TRBD1. The sample here was CD4+ T cells from PBMCs cultured with HCoV-229E spike peptides, taken after COVID-19 vaccination. CDR3 DNA sequence: TGTGCCACGGGGGACAGATCTAGCAATCAGCCCCAGCATTTT. Translation: CATGDRSSNQPQHF.